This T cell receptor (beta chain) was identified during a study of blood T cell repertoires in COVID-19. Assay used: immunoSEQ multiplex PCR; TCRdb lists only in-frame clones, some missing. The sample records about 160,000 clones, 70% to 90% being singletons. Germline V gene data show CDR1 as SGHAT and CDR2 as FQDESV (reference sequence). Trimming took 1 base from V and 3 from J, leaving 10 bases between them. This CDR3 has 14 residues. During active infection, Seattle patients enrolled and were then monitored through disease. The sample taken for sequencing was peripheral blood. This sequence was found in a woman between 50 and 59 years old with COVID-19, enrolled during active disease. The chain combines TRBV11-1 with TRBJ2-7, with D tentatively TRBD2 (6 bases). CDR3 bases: TGTGCCAGCAGCTTAGTGGAGGGTCTCTACGAGCAGTACTTC. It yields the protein CASSLVEGLYEQYF.